The clone carrying this T cell receptor beta chain has more than one count but fewer than ten. The data were obtained in a study of T-cell reconstitution after alpha-beta-depleted transplantation in children. Germline CDR1 is MNHEY and CDR2 is SMNVEV (reference sequence). The CDR3 contains 16 residues. V lost 4 bases to trimming and J lost 2 bases; unmatched junction nucleotides: 6. Unique molecular identifiers were built into the TCRbeta library. A single record per CDR3 protein comes from TCRdb applying MiXCR to the PCR reads. Found here are 400,000 to 500,000 distinct CDR3 sequences, roughly 11% of them singletons; the top ten hold approximately 5%.

The rearrangement joins TRBV27 to TRBJ1-5; 9 nucleotides match TRBD1. The clonotype originates from a human donor who donated a stem cell graft to a child with acute myeloid leukemia. Sequenced here: PBMCs from the stem cell graft donor, sampled from the stem cell graft. CDR3 nucleotide sequence: TGTGCCAGCAGTTCTTGGGACAGGGAAGGCAATCAGCCCCAGCATTTT. Encoded protein: CASSSWDREGNQPQHF.